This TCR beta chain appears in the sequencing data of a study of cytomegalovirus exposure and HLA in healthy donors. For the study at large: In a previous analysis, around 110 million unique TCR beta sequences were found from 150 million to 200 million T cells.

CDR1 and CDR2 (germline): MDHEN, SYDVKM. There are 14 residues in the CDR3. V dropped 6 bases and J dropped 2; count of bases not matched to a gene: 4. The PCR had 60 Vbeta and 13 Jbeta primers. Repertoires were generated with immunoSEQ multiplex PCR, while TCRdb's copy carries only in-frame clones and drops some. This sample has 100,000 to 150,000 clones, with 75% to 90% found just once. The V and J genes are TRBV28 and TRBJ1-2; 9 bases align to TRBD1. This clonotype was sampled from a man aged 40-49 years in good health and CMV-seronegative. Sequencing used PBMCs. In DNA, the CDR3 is TGTGCCAGCAGCACGGGACAGGGCAACTATGGCTACACCTTC. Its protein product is CASSTGQGNYGYTF.